This passage covers 22 T cell receptor beta chains from one sample sequenced in a study of blood T cell repertoires in COVID-19. TCRdb's copy holds only in-frame clones and misses some; the assay was immunoSEQ multiplex PCR. The sample comprises about 140,000 clones, about 91% of which are singletons, and approximately 1.4% rests with the top ten. Sequenced material: peripheral blood. The receptors here all came from a woman aged 60-75 years with acute or convalescent COVID-19.

The V gene is TRBV7-9, the J gene TRBJ1-2, with TRBD1 identical over 8 bases. The junction had 6 bases not matched to a gene; V was cut back by 5 bases and J by 4 bases. The CDR3 has 14 amino acids. Germline V CDR1 and CDR2: SEHNR, FQNEAQ (reference sequence). CDR3 DNA: TGTGCCAGCAGCCTGACAGGGGATACCTATGGCTACACCTTC. It yields the protein CASSLTGDTYGYTF.

This chain uses TRBV7-2 with TRBJ2-6; weak D call: TRBD2 (6 bases). CDR3 length: 16 amino acids. CDR1 and CDR2 (germline): SGHTA, FQGNSA. V dropped 5 bases and J dropped 0 bases, with 11 bases sitting between them. The CDR3 bases are TGTGCCAGCAGCCCTCCCGGGGGCTCTGGGGCCAACGTCCTGACTTTC. It translates to CASSPPGGSGANVLTF.

The chain combines TRBV9 with TRBJ1-2; no reliable D call. The V gene's germline CDR1 is SGDLS and CDR2 YYNGEE. This CDR3 region has 14 residues. V gave up 3 bases and J gave up 3 bases, with 12 bases separating them. As DNA, the CDR3 is TGTGCCAGCAGCGCCCGCCCCGGGGACTATGGCTACACCTTC. This sequence encodes CASSARPGDYGYTF.

This clone was detected only once. This chain connects TRBV6-2 or TRBV6-3 to TRBJ1-2; D not certain. V gave up 1 base and J gave up 3 bases, with 3 bases separating them. CDR3 length equals 12 residues. Germline CDR1 MNHEY, CDR2 SVGEGT. The CDR3 spells CASSYFDYGYTF. The CDR3, as DNA: TGTGCCAGCAGTTACTTCGACTATGGCTACACCTTC.

The chain joins TRBV7-2 to TRBJ2-7, with TRBD1 identical over 11 bases. Germline CDR1 SGHTA, CDR2 FQGNSA. This CDR3 has 14 residues. V shed 3 bases, J shed 6 bases, and the junction held 4 bases outside the gene matches. For the CDR3, the DNA is TGTGCCAGCAGCTTGGGGACAGGGGGTCGCGAGCAGTACTTC. Amino acid sequence: CASSLGTGGREQYF.

This clone appeared a single time. This chain joins TRBV12-3 or TRBV12-4 and TRBJ2-7; 7 nucleotides align to TRBD1. Germline trimming cut 8 bases from V and 2 bases from J; bases unmatched to any gene: 6. There are 13 residues in the CDR3. Here the CDR3 DNA reads TGTGCCAGCTCTTTGACAGGGACCTACGAGCAGTACTTC. It is translated as CASSLTGTYEQYF.

J is TRBJ2-1 and V is TRBV19; 13 bases align to TRBD2. V was pared by 1 base and J by 10 bases, with 13 bases of the junction left unmatched. This CDR3 is built from 18 residues. Germline values: CDR1 LNHDA, CDR2 SQIVND (reference sequence). This CDR3 is CASSIGAETSGGFHEQFF. The CDR3 coding sequence is TGTGCCAGTAGTATAGGGGCCGAGACTAGCGGGGGGTTTCACGAGCAGTTCTTC. Full variable domain (remainder filled in from reference TRBV19 and TRBJ2-1): DGGITQSPKYLFRKEGQNVTLSCEQNLNHDAMYWYRQDPGQGLRLIYYSQIVNDFQKGDIAEGYSVSREKKESFPLTVTSAQKNPTAFYLCASSIGAETSGGFHEQFFGPGTRLTVL.

CDR3 DNA: TGTGCCAGCGGAAAGAGGGGGGGCGACACTGAAGCTTTCTTT. Encoded protein: CASGKRGGDTEAFF. V is TRBV6-5 and J is TRBJ1-1; D is possibly TRBD1 (6 bases). V gave up 8 bases and J gave up 3 bases, with 16 bases separating them. The CDR3 covers 14 residues. Germline CDR1 MNHEY, CDR2 SVGAGI.

The chain carries TRBV28 and TRBJ1-4, with a tentative D call TRBD1 (6 bases). This CDR3 is built from 13 residues. CDR1 is MDHEN and CDR2 is SYDVKM in the germline V gene. V was pared by 6 bases and J by 13 bases, with 18 bases between. The CDR3 region has the DNA TGTGCCAGCAGGAGGGACCTACAAGGGGGACTGTTTTTT. Translating it yields CASRRDLQGGLFF.

The rearrangement joins TRBV3-1 (or the pseudogene TRBV3-2) to TRBJ2-3; the D is unclear. This CDR3 has 15 residues. Per the germline V gene, CDR1 is LGHDT and CDR2 is YNNKEL (reference sequence). Deletions cut 2 bases from V and 1 base from J, with 10 bases between. CDR3 DNA: TGTGCCAGCAGCCAATTGGCTTCCCGCACAGATACGCAGTATTTT. Translated, it gives CASSQLASRTDTQYF.

This clone showed up just once. V usage is TRBV5-8 and J usage is TRBJ2-1; D possibly corresponds to TRBD2 (5 bases). The CDR3 is made up of 16 amino acids. Per germline, CDR1 SGHTS and CDR2 YDEGEE. The V gene lost 2 bases and the J gene lost 3 bases, with 15 bases spanning the gap. The CDR3 here is CASSFLRGVIYNEQFF. CDR3 in DNA: TGTGCCAGCAGCTTTCTCCGGGGAGTGATCTACAATGAGCAGTTCTTC.

The rearrangement joins TRBV5-1 to TRBJ2-7; D possibly corresponds to TRBD1 (7 bases). The V gene's germline CDR1 is SGHRS and CDR2 YFSETQ. The V end lost 3 bases, the J end lost 0 bases, and 13 bases lay between the germline ends. The CDR3 contains 15 residues. CDR3 in amino acids: CASSSRGRSSYEQYF. CDR3 coding DNA: TGCGCCAGCAGCTCCAGGGGGAGGAGCTCCTACGAGCAGTACTTC.

This clone was seen only once. The rearrangement joins TRBV7-2 to TRBJ1-3; D may be TRBD1 (5 bases). CDR3 size: 16 residues. Germline V gives CDR1 SGHTA, CDR2 FQGNSA. Trimming took off 5 bases at V and 0 bases at J, with 14 bases between the two ends. CDR3 nucleotide sequence: TGTGCCAGCAGCCCGGACAACGCTGGCTCTGGAAACACCATATATTTT. It yields the protein CASSPDNAGSGNTIYF.

This rearrangement joins TRBV15 to TRBJ2-5; D perhaps matches TRBD2 (5 bases). Deletions cut 6 bases from V and 0 bases from J, with 11 bases between. The germline V gene encodes CDR1 LNHNV and CDR2 YYDKDF (reference sequence). The CDR3 is 14 amino acids. CDR3 sequence reads: CATRLRGNQETQYF. The CDR3 DNA sequence: TGTGCCACCAGGCTCCGGGGAAACCAAGAGACCCAGTACTTC.

The chain links TRBV19 to TRBJ1-4; D is ambiguous. V lost 6 bases, J lost 0 bases, and 17 bases lay in between. Per the germline V gene, CDR1 is LNHDA and CDR2 is SQIVND (reference sequence). The CDR3 is made up of 17 amino acids. CDR3 region: CASRRMPLTSTNEKLFF. CDR3 DNA sequence: TGTGCCAGTAGGAGAATGCCGCTGACATCAACTAATGAAAAACTGTTTTTT.

The chain combines TRBV24-1 with TRBJ1-5; D uncertain. The germline V gene encodes CDR1 KGHDR and CDR2 SFDVKD. With 3 bases removed from V and 6 bases from J, the gap between germline ends came to 14 bases. The CDR3 sequence is 15 residues long. This CDR3 is CATSDPRTSGQPQHF. In DNA, the CDR3 is TGTGCCACCAGTGATCCTCGCACGTCCGGTCAGCCCCAGCATTTT.

The chain links TRBV30 to TRBJ2-7, with D maybe TRBD1 (6 bases). The CDR3 covers 14 residues. Germline assignment: CDR1 GTSNPN and CDR2 SVGIG (reference sequence). V lost 2 bases and J 3 bases, leaving 14 bases between the germline ends. The CDR3 is CAWSIGGLGYEQYF. In DNA, the CDR3 is TGTGCCTGGAGTATAGGGGGTTTGGGCTACGAGCAGTACTTC.

The chain combines TRBV10-3 with TRBJ2-3, with D hard to call. CDR3 length: 11 residues. V shed 10 bases and J shed 5 bases, with 10 bases lying between them. The germline V gene encodes CDR1 ENHRY and CDR2 SYGVKD. CDR3 residues: CATTTGDTQYF. CDR3 nucleotide sequence: TGTGCCACGACCACGGGAGATACGCAGTATTTT.

A single count supports this clone. The chain has TRBV5-6 and TRBJ2-1, with D maybe TRBD1 (5 bases). The ends were cut back, 0 bases at V and 4 bases at J, with 8 bases in the middle. The CDR3 is made up of 14 amino acids. Germline assignment: CDR1 SGHDT and CDR2 YYEEEE. In nucleotides, the CDR3 is TGTGCCAGCAGCTTGGGACAGTTATACAATGAGCAGTTCTTC. It encodes CASSLGQLYNEQFF.

This chain connects TRBV5-1 to TRBJ1-5; 8 positions match TRBD1. Trimming at V came to 4 bases and at J to 8 bases, leaving 8 bases not matched to a gene. The CDR3 runs 14 residues. The germline CDR1 and CDR2 sequences are SGHRS and YFSETQ. Here the CDR3 reads CASSAGQGLEPQHF. As DNA, the CDR3 is TGCGCCAGCAGCGCCGGACAGGGCCTCGAGCCCCAGCATTTT.

The rearrangement links TRBV30 to TRBJ1-5, with D possibly TRBD1 on 6 matching bases. The germline V and J ends were trimmed by 5 bases and 0 bases, with 8 bases remaining between them. CDR1 is GTSNPN and CDR2 is SVGIG in the germline V gene (reference sequence). The CDR3 extends over 13 amino acids. CDR3 bases: TGTGCCTGGTCCAGGGGTAGCAATCAGCCCCAGCATTTT. Protein sequence: CAWSRGSNQPQHF.

The gene calls are TRBV27 and TRBJ2-1; TRBD2 matches at 12 bases. From germline, CDR1 is MNHEY and CDR2 SMNVEV (reference sequence). J gave up 5 bases and V 7 bases, and 0 bases lay outside the gene matches. The CDR3 has 13 residues. The CDR3 sequence: CASTSGGDNEQFF. CDR3 DNA: TGTGCCAGCACTAGCGGGGGGGACAATGAGCAGTTCTTC.